These 8 T cell receptor beta chains were sequenced from one sample in a study of blood T cell repertoires in COVID-19 (dated by TCRdb to 2018 to 2020). Library creation used the immunoSEQ multiplex PCR assay. Here the immuneACCESS table is served through TCRdb, limited to in-frame sequences with V and J called. Missing clones are a known gap in these copies; in checked studies unresolved V genes cover under half, and the rest lacks a known reason. This sample gives over 150,000 clones in total; approximately 85% of them show up just once. The ten largest clones take up roughly 9% of the sample. Input material: PBMCs or T cells enriched from blood (not recorded which). The receptors were gathered from a woman aged 18-29 years who had recovered from COVID-19.

This clone has just a few counts. The CDR3 sequence is CASSSTGENTIYF. DNA for the CDR3: TGTGCCAGCTCATCGACAGGGGAAAACACCATATATTTT. V gene TRBV18 combines with J gene TRBJ1-3; TRBD1 aligns across 8 bases. Losses at the gene ends were 5 bases for V and 6 bases for J; bases not matched to a gene: 3. The CDR3 contains 13 residues. Germline V CDR1 and CDR2: KGHSH, LQKENI.

The V gene is TRBV3-1 (or the pseudogene TRBV3-2), the J gene TRBJ2-2, with 8 bases that match TRBD1. V dropped 3 bases and J dropped 5; count of bases not matched to a gene: 5. CDR1 is LGHDT and CDR2 is YNNKEL in the germline V gene (reference sequence). The CDR3 totals 15 residues. The CDR3 bases are TGTGCCAGCAGCCAGTGGGACAGGTTGACCGGGGAGCTGTTTTTT. Its protein product is CASSQWDRLTGELFF.

The genes are TRBV10-2 and TRBJ1-6; TRBD1 matches at 9 bases. Germline V lookup: CDR1 WSHSY, CDR2 SAAADI. The V gene end was trimmed by 7 bases and the J gene end by 2 bases; junction bases not matched to a gene: 15. The CDR3 loop spans 19 amino acids. CDR3 coding DNA: TGCGCCAGCACCAAAGTCCCGGGACAGGGAGGGGCCTATAATTCACCCCTCCACTTT. Encoded protein: CASTKVPGQGGAYNSPLHF.

V gene TRBV7-3 combines with J gene TRBJ2-2; TRBD2 aligns across 10 bases. CDR1 and CDR2 from the germline V gene are SGHTA and FQGTGA. This CDR3 is 15 amino acids long. V was clipped by 2 bases and J by 5 bases; unmatched bases: 2. The CDR3 DNA is TGTGCCAGCAGCTTACTAGCGGGAGTGACCGGGGAGCTGTTTTTT. Its translation: CASSLLAGVTGELFF. The entire variable domain, with the rest obtained from reference TRBV7-3 and TRBJ2-2, is as follows: GAGVSQTPSNKVTEKGKYVELRCDPISGHTALYWYRQSLGQGPEFLIYFQGTGAADDSGLPNDRFFAVRPEGSVSTLKIQRTERGDSAVYLCASSLLAGVTGELFFGEGSRLTVL.

In this sample, this clone turned up a few times. The chain employs TRBV4-1 and TRBJ1-2; 7 bases are shared with TRBD1. The CDR3 covers 16 residues. Germline loops: CDR1 MGHRA, CDR2 YSYEKL. The V and J ends lost 0 bases and 8 bases, in that order; junction bases with no gene match: 12. The CDR3 DNA sequence: TGCGCCAGCAGCCAAGAAGGAGCGACAGGGCAAGGGGGCTACACCTTC. As protein: CASSQEGATGQGGYTF.

The chain is built from TRBV18 and TRBJ2-7; 9 bases match TRBD1. V lost 0 bases and J lost 5; bases outside the gene matches: 5. This CDR3 comprises 15 residues. Germline-derived CDR1 and CDR2 are KGHSH and LQKENI. The CDR3 region has the DNA TGTGCCAGCTCACCACCACAGGGGGCCAGGGACGAGCAGTACTTC. This encodes CASSPPQGARDEQYF.

The rearrangement uses TRBV12-3 or TRBV12-4 and TRBJ2-1; 7 bases are a match to TRBD2. This CDR3 contains 12 residues. After removal of 6 bases from V and 9 bases from J, the junction contained 5 bases not matched to a gene. The CDR3 is CASSLTSVEQFF. The CDR3 bases are TGTGCCAGCAGCCTAACTAGCGTTGAGCAGTTCTTC.

Note on this clone: This specimen includes other DNA sequences encoding the same CDR3. The V call is TRBV7-8, the J call TRBJ2-2; the D gene is possibly TRBD1 (5 bases). Germline lookup yields CDR1 SGHVS and CDR2 FQNEAQ. The CDR3 consists of 15 residues. V was clipped by 1 base and J by 1 base, with 7 bases between them. CDR3 coding DNA: TGTGCCAGCAGCTTAGGGGGCGGGAACACCGGGGAGCTGTTTTTT. This sequence encodes CASSLGGGNTGELFF.